This TCR beta chain comes out of a study of T-cell memory formation after mild COVID-19. Study-level points and caveats: Confirmation was lacking for SARS-CoV-2 specificity of second-wave clones that peaked on day 37.

TCRdb reanalysed the 5' RACE reads using MiXCR and keeps one entry per CDR3 protein. The table includes around 34,000 distinct CDR3 sequences, roughly 7.5% detected once. This CDR3 comprises 15 residues. Germline CDR1 and CDR2: PRHDT and FYEKMQ (reference sequence). The germline V and J ends were trimmed by 0 bases and 9 bases, with 15 bases remaining between them. This clonotype was observed many times. Antigen: not known. Sequences were obtained from PBMCs or a T cell subset sorted from them (not recorded which). The chain is built from TRBV13 and TRBJ2-1; tentative D call: TRBD2 (6 bases). The receptor was derived from a man aged 18 to 35 who had mild COVID-19 (a few samples of this study predate the infection). Cell type and time point are not known. The CDR3: CASSLGGTDEGEQFF. In DNA, the CDR3 is TGTGCCAGCAGCTTAGGCGGGACTGACGAGGGTGAGCAGTTCTTC.